This TCR beta chain was retrieved from a study of cytomegalovirus exposure and HLA in healthy donors. PCR amplification relied on 60 Vbeta primers (plus 13 Jbeta primers). Method: immunoSEQ multiplex PCR; TCRdb's copy keeps in-frame clones and lacks some. Of roughly 110,000 clones in the sample, about two thirds were seen once. V was cut by 4 bases and J by 5 bases, with 9 bases left in between. The germline V gene has CDR1 SGHDT and CDR2 YYEEEE. The CDR3 has 13 residues. Points from the study as a whole: An ancestry cluster, one associated with Asian ancestry, reportedly showed fewer N-insertions than the roughly 670-donor mean in a later analysis. Some TCR beta chains (about 170 of them) were listed as cytomegalovirus-associated. One cluster of highly shared sequence variants probably arose as a sequencing artifact. Rare TCR sequences predominated, though certain public TCRs were found in many donors.

Comment on this clone: What it binds is unknown.

The clonotype originates from a boy between 5 and 17 years old in good health and CMV-seronegative. The sample consisted of PBMCs. This chain uses TRBV5-6 with TRBJ2-2; D possibly corresponds to TRBD2 (6 bases). The CDR3 reads CASSRGGTGELFF. As DNA, the CDR3 is TGTGCCAGCAGCCGGGGAGGAACCGGGGAGCTGTTTTTT.